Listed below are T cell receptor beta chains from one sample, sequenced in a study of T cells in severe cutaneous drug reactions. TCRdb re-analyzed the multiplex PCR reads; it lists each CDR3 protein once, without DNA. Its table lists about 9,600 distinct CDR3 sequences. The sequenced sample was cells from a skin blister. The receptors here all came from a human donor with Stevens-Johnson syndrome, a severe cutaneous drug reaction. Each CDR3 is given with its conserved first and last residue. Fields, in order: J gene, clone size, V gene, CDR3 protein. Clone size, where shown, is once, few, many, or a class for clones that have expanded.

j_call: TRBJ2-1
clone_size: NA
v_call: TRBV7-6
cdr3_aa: CASSSSGGNEQFF

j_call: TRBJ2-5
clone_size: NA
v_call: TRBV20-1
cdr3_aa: CSARVRAAPRSETQYF

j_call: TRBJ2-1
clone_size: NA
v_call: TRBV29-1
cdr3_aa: CSVAGLAGGREQFF

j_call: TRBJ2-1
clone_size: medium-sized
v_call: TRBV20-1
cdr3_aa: CSARLDNRKHYNEQFF

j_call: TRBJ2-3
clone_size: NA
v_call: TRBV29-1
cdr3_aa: CSVVQGAGDTQYF

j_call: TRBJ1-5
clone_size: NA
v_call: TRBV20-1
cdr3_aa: CSARDFTDPNQPQHF

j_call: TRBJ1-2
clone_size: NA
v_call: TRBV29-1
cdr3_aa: CSAREGVYGYTF

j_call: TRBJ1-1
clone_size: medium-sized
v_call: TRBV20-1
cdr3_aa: CSAVQGLDTEAFF

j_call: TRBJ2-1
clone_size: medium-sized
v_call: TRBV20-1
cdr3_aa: CSATALRLNYNEQFF

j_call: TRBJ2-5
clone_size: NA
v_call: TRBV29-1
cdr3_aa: CSAGTGFGETQYF

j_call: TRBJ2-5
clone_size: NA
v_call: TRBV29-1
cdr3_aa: CSVGDQETQYF

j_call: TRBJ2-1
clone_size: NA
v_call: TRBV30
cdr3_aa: CAWSPGLDYNEQFF

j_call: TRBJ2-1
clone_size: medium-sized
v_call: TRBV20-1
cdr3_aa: CSARGLAGVCEQFF

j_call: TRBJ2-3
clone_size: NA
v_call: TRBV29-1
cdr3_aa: CSVDQGLGTDTQYF

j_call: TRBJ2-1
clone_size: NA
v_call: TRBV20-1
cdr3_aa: CSASSGRETSFRNEQFF

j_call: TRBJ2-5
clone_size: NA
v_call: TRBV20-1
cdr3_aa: CSASPPSGRRETQYF

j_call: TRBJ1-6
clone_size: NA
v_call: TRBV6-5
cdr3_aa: CASSYWPTPVGALHF

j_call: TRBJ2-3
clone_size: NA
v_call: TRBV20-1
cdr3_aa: CSANSLAGGTSSTDTQYF

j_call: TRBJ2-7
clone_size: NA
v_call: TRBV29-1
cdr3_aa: CSVPGTGAYEQYF

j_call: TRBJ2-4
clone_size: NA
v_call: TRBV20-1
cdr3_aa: CSARTSGRSYIQYF

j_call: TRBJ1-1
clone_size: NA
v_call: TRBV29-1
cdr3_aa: CSVPEGARGSTEAFF

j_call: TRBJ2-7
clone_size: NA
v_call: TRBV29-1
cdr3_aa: CSVGRDNLYEQYF

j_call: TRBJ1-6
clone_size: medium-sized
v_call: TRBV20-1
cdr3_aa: CSARPPQGNSPLHF

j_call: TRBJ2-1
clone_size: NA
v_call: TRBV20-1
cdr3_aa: CSALDDTRAGYNEQFF

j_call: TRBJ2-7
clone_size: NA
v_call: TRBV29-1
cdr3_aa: CSVVLAGELSIEQYF

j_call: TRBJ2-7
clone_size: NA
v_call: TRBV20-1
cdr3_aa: CSARTWAPGEQYF

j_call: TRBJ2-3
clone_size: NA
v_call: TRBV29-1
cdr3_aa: CSVDEGTSGGTSTDTQYF

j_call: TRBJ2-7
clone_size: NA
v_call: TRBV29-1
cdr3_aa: CSVDTGETYEQYF

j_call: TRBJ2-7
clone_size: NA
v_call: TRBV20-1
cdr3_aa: CSARNLLGLNYEQYF

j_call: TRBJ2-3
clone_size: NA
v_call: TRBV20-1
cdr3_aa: CSAQATSGGRTDTQYF

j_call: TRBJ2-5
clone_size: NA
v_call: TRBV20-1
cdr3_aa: CSATSRLAGGQETQYF

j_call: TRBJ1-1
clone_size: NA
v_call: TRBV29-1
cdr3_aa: CSARQNTEAFF

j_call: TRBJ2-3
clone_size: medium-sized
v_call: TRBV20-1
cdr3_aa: CSAPGLAGLDTQYF

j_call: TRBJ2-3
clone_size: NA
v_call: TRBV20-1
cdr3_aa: CSASMAGGTDTQYF

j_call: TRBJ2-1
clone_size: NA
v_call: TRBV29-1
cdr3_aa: CSVNRDRGYNEQFF

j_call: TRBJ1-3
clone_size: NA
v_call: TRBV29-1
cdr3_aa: CSVEDQRRSGNTIYF

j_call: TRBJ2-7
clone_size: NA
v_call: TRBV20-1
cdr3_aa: CSAIGLAGYEQYF

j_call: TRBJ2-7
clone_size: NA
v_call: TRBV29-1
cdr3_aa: CSVGSAGGPYEQYF

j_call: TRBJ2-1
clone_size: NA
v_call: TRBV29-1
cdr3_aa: CSVEDGQGTPDEQFF

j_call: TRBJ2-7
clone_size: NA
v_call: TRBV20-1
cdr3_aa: CSASPGLYTYEQYF

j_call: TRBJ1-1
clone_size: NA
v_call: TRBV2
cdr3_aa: CASIPWGSTEAFF

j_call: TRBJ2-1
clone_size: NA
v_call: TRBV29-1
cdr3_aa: CSVLGRTSNEQFF

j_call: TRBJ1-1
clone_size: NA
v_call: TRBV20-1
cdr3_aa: CSARRTGGGTEAFF

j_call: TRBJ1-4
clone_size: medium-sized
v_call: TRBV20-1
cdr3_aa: CSARDPGTSQEKLFF

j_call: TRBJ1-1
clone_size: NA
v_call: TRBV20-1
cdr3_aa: CSAGQSNTEAFF

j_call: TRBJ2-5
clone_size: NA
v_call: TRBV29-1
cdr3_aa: CSVGDVGETQYF

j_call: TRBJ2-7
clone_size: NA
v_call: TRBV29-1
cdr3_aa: CSVLDRGSSYEQYF

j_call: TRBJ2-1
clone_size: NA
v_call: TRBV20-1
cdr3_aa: CSAITGTSGLSSYNEQFF

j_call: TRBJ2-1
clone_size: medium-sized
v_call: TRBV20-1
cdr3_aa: CSASVRRGYNEQFF

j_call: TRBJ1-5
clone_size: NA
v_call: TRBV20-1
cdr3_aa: CSASGQVNQPQHF

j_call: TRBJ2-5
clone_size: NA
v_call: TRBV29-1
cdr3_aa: CSVEVLAGQETQYF

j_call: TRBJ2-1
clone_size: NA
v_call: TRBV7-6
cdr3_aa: CASSLAPGVYNEQFF

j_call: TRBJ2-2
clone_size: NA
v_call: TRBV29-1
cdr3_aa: CSARQMVDNTGELFF

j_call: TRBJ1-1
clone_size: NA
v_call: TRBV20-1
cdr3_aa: CSASPGGWNTEAFF

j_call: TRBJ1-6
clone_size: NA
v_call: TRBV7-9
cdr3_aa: CASSPGRNNSPLHF

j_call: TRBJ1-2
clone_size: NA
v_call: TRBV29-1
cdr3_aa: CSVEDRWTGGYGYTF

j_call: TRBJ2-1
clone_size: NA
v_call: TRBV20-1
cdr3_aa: CSAKVAGVSYNEQFF

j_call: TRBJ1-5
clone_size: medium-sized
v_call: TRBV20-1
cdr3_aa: CSAPHRGHGQPQHF

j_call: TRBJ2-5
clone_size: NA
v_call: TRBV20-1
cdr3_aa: CSARDNRGLGETQYF

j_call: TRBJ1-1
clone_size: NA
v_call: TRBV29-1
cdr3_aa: CSVAESVWTEAFF